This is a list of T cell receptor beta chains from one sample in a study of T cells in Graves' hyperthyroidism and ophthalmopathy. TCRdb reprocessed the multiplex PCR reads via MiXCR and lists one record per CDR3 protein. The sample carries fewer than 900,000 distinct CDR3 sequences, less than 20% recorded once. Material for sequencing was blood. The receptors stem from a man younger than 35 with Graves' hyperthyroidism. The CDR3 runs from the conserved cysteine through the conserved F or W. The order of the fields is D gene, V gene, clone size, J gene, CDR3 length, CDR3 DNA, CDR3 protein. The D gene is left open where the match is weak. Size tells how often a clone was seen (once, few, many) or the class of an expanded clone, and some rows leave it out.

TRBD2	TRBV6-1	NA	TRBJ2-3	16	TGTGCCAGCGGACTAGTGGAATCTCCTCGCACAGATACGCAGTATTTT	CASGLVESPRTDTQYF
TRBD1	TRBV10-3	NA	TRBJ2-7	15	TGTGCCATCAGTCGGCCCGGGACAGGGATCCACGAGCAGTACTTC	CAISRPGTGIHEQYF
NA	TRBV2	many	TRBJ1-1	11	TGTGCCGCCCCAACAGGGTTTGAAGCTTTCTTT	CAAPTGFEAFF
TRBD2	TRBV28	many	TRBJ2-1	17	TGTGCCAGCAGTTCCAGGACTAGCGGCCCCTCCTACAATGAGCAGTTCTTC	CASSSRTSGPSYNEQFF
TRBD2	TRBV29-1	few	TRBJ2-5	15	TGCAGCGTCCTTACCCTAGCGGGAGGTGGAGAGACCCAGTACTTC	CSVLTLAGGGETQYF
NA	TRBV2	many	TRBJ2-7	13	TGTGCCAGCAGTCGTGGCCGACAGGGAGGGCAGTACTTC	CASSRGRQGGQYF
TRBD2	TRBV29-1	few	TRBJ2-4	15	TGCAGCGGGAGTGAGACTAGCGGGACCAAAAACATTCAGTACTTC	CSGSETSGTKNIQYF
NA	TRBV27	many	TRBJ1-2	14	TGTGCCAGCAGGAGAGGGCCCACTAACTATGGCTACACCTTC	CASRRGPTNYGYTF
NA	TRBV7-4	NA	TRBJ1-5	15	TGTGCCAGCACCATCGATAAGGGGGAGGTTCAGCCCCAGCATTTT	CASTIDKGEVQPQHF
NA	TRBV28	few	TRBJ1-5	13	TGTGCCAGCAGTCAGTCCGGGGGGAGGGCCCAGCATTTT	CASSQSGGRAQHF
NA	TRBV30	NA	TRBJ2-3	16	TGTGCCTGGAGTAGGATCGCTAGCGAGGGCACAGATACGCAGTATTTT	CAWSRIASEGTDTQYF
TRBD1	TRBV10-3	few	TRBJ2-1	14	TGTGCCATCAGTGAGAGAGACAGGGGACCCATGCAGTTCTTC	CAISERDRGPMQFF
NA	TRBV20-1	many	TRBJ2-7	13	TGCAGTGCACCCGAGGGGGGGTCCTACGAGCAGTACTTC	CSAPEGGSYEQYF
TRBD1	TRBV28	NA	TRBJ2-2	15	TGTGCCAGCAGTTTGGGTACAGGGGGCAACGGGGAGCTGTTTTTT	CASSLGTGGNGELFF
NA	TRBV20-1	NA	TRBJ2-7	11	TGCAGTGCTGGAGGCTACAATGAGCAGTACTTC	CSAGGYNEQYF
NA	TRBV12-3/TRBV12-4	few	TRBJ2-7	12	TGTGCCAGCAGTATACGGACCTACGAGCAGTACTTC	CASSIRTYEQYF
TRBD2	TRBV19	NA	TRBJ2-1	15	TGTGCCAGTAGAGTAGCGGGAGGGAACGACAATGAGCAGTTCTTC	CASRVAGGNDNEQFF
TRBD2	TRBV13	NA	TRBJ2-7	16	TGTGCCAGCAGCTTACTAAATGCGGGAGTGTACGGGGAGCAGTACTTC	CASSLLNAGVYGEQYF
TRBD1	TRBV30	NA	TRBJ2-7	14	TGTGCCTGGAATGCCGGGACAGCGAACTACGAGCAGTACTTC	CAWNAGTANYEQYF
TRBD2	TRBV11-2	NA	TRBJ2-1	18	TGTGCCAGCAGCCCTAAGAGCAGCGGGAGGACTTCCTACAATGAGCAGTTCTTC	CASSPKSSGRTSYNEQFF
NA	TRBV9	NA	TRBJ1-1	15	TGTGCCAGCAGCGTAGTTGCAGGGGAGGACACTGAAGCTTTCTTT	CASSVVAGEDTEAFF
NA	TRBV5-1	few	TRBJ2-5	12	TGCGCCAGCAGCTTTATCGAAGAGACCCAGTACTTC	CASSFIEETQYF
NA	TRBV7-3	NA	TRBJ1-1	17	TGTGCCAGCAGCCTCCTGGGGGGACAAATGATGAACACTGAAGCTTTCTTT	CASSLLGGQMMNTEAFF
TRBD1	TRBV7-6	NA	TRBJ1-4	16	TGTGCCAGCAGCTCCCCATTCCGACAGGGCGGTGAAAAACTGTTTTTT	CASSSPFRQGGEKLFF
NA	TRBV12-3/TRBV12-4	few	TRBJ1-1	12	TGTGCCAGCACTAAGGACAGCACGGAAGCTTTCTTT	CASTKDSTEAFF
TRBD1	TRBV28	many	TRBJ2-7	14	TGTGCCAGCAGCCCAGGGGGACAGAAATACGAGCAGTACTTC	CASSPGGQKYEQYF
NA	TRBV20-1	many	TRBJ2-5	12	TGCAGTGCTAGGGTCGGTGGGGAGACCCAGTACTTC	CSARVGGETQYF
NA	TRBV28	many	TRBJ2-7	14	TGTGCCAGCAGCTCCCGGCTTAGCTCCTACGAGCAGTACTTC	CASSSRLSSYEQYF
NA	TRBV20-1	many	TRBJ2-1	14	TGCAGTGCTGTGTACGGGACCCTGGTCAATGAGCAGTTCTTC	CSAVYGTLVNEQFF
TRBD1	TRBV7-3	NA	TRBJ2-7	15	TGTGCCAGCAGCCCCAAGGACAGGAGCTCCTACGAGCAGTACTTC	CASSPKDRSSYEQYF
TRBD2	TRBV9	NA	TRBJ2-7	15	TGTGCCAGCAGCGTATCGGGAGGGGGAGGGACCGAGCAGTACTTC	CASSVSGGGGTEQYF
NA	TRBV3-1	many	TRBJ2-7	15	TGTGCCAGCAGCCAGGTCGGGGGCTCATCTTACGAGCAGTACTTC	CASSQVGGSSYEQYF
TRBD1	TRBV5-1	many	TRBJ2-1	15	TGCGCCAGCAGCCCCGGGACAGGGGACTACAATGAGCAGTTCTTC	CASSPGTGDYNEQFF
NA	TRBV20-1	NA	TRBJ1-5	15	TGCAGTGCTAGGATAGGGGGAGGTGGCAATCAGCCCCAGCATTTT	CSARIGGGGNQPQHF
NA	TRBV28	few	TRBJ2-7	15	TGTGCCAGCAGTTTAACAAGGGGGACCTCCTACGAGCAGTACTTC	CASSLTRGTSYEQYF
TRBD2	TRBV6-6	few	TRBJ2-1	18	TGTGCCAGCAGTTACTCGATTAGTTTTGGACTAGAGGTAAATGAGCAGTTCTTC	CASSYSISFGLEVNEQFF
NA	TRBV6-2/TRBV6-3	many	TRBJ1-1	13	TGTGCCAGCAGTCTTCTTCGTGGAGCTGAAGCTTTCTTT	CASSLLRGAEAFF
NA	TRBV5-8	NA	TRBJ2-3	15	TGTGCCAGCAGCCAGGGCCTCTCGAGAACAGATACGCAGTATTTT	CASSQGLSRTDTQYF
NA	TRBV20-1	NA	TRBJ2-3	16	TGCAGTGAAAAGGGTGGTGGCGGGACTAGCACAGATACGCAGTATTTT	CSEKGGGGTSTDTQYF
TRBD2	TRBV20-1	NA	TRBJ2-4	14	TGCAGTGCTAGAGGAGGGAGGGCCGGAAACATTCAGTACTTC	CSARGGRAGNIQYF
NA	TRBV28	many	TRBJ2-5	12	TGTGCCAGCAAGGAAGGGCAAGAGACCCAGTACTTC	CASKEGQETQYF
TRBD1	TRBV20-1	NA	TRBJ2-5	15	TGCAGTGCTAGTCCAGGGGGCGATAGGCGAGAGACCCAGTACTTC	CSASPGGDRRETQYF
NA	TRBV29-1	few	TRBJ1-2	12	TGCAGCGTTCATGCCGGAGACTATGGCTACACCTTC	CSVHAGDYGYTF
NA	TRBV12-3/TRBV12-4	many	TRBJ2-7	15	TGTGCCAGCAGCACAAGAGATTTCTGGACCTACGAGCAGTACTTC	CASSTRDFWTYEQYF
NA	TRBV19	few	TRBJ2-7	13	TGTGCCAGTAGTATAGTGCTGCGCTACGAGCAGTACTTC	CASSIVLRYEQYF
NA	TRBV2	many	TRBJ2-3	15	TGTGCCAGCAGTGAAGCGGCGGGAACCACAGATACGCAGTATTTT	CASSEAAGTTDTQYF
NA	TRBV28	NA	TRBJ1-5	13	TGTGCCAGCAGCCGCGAGGGGGTCCAGCCCCAGCATTTT	CASSREGVQPQHF
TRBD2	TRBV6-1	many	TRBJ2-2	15	TGTGCCAGCAGTCCCACTAGCGGGAACACCGGGGAGCTGTTTTTT	CASSPTSGNTGELFF
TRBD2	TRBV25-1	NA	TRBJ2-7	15	TGTGCCAGCAGTCCGTTGCTAGCGGGGGCCTACGAGCAGTACTTC	CASSPLLAGAYEQYF
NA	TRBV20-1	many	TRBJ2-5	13	TGCAGTGCTACTCTCTTGCTCAAAGAGACCCAGTACTTC	CSATLLLKETQYF
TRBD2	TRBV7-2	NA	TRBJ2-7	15	TGTGCCAGCAGCTTAGGGCTAGCGGGAGTTGAAGAGCAGTACTTC	CASSLGLAGVEEQYF
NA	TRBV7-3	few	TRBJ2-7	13	TGTGCCAGCTCCCGACAGCCCCTCTACGAGCAGTACTTC	CASSRQPLYEQYF
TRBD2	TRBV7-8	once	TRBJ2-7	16	TGTGCCAGCAGCTTAGAGGCCAGCGGGAGTAGCTACGAGCAGTACTTC	CASSLEASGSSYEQYF
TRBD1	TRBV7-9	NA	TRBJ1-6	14	TGTGCCAGCAGTTCAACAGGGGGCGATTCACCCCTCCACTTT	CASSSTGGDSPLHF